The 13 T cell receptor beta chains below come from one sample, sequenced in a study of CD4 T cells in relation to SARS-CoV-2 and coronaviruses. Before the COVID-19 pandemic, during about 2010-2018, CD4+ T cells were taken from unexposed donors. Sequencing was performed with immunoSEQ multiplex PCR; in TCRdb, only in-frame clones are kept and a portion is missing. The sample carries about 68,000 clones, approximately 93% recorded once. The source material was naive CD4+ T cells from PBMCs. Subset of the sample: naive CD4+ T cells isolated by negative enrichment. The receptors derive from a human donor in good health.

The V call is TRBV27, the J call TRBJ1-5, with D unresolved. V lost 8 bases and J 3 bases, leaving 11 bases between the germline ends. CDR3 length: 13 amino acids. The V gene's germline CDR1 is MNHEY and CDR2 SMNVEV (reference sequence). This CDR3 is CASSPYPNQPQHF. CDR3 sequence (DNA): TGTGCCAGCTCGCCCTACCCCAATCAGCCCCAGCATTTT.

The rearrangement uses TRBV10-3 and TRBJ1-5; no clear D gene. V was pared by 4 bases and J by 0 bases, with 4 bases between. The length of the CDR3 is 13 residues. Germline V gene data show CDR1 as ENHRY and CDR2 as SYGVKD. The CDR3 loop is CAISVSSNQPQHF. The CDR3 bases are TGTGCCATCAGTGTGAGTAGCAATCAGCCCCAGCATTTT.

The chain carries TRBV5-1 and TRBJ2-2, with 10 bases that match TRBD1. CDR1 is SGHRS and CDR2 is YFSETQ in the germline V gene. CDR3 length equals 17 residues. V dropped 0 bases and J dropped 3; count of bases not matched to a gene: 5. The CDR3 is CASSLGAGTGDTGELFF. The CDR3 region has the DNA TGCGCCAGCAGCTTGGGGGCCGGGACAGGGGACACCGGGGAGCTGTTTTTT.

The chain links TRBV20-1 to TRBJ2-3; 10 bases map to TRBD1. The CDR3 sequence is 17 residues long. V lost 3 bases to trimming and J lost 0 bases; unmatched junction nucleotides: 9. From germline, CDR1 is DFQATT and CDR2 SNEGSKA (reference sequence). CDR3 nucleotides: TGCAGTGCTAGTTTTCCACGGACAGGGGGTAGCACAGATACGCAGTATTTT. This translates into CSASFPRTGGSTDTQYF.

This chain uses TRBV28 with TRBJ1-3; weak D call: TRBD1 (5 bases). The CDR3 has 14 residues. The germline V gene has CDR1 MDHEN and CDR2 SYDVKM. With 6 bases removed from V and 1 base from J, the gap between germline ends came to 10 bases. The CDR3 protein is CASSFPGSGNTIYF. In nucleotides, the CDR3 is TGTGCCAGCAGCTTCCCAGGGTCTGGAAACACCATATATTTT.

V usage is TRBV30 and J usage is TRBJ1-5, with D tentatively TRBD1 (5 bases). V lost 6 bases, J lost 9 bases, and 18 bases lay in between. This CDR3 comprises 13 residues. The germline CDR1 and CDR2 sequences are GTSNPN and SVGIG (reference sequence). The CDR3 loop reads CACTPEGLGPQHF. Written as DNA, the CDR3 is TGTGCCTGCACCCCGGAGGGGCTCGGGCCCCAGCATTTT.

The J gene is TRBJ1-4, the V gene TRBV18, with 10 bases matching TRBD1. V dropped 5 bases and J dropped 8; count of bases not matched to a gene: 8. Germline assignment: CDR1 KGHSH and CDR2 LQKENI. This CDR3 has 15 amino acids. CDR3 sequence reads: CASSSTGGDDEKLFF. For the CDR3, the DNA is TGTGCCAGCTCATCGACAGGGGGCGATGACGAAAAACTGTTTTTT.

The chain has TRBV5-4 and TRBJ2-7, with 13 bases matching TRBD2. After removal of 4 bases from V and 9 bases from J, the junction contained 7 bases not matched to a gene. Germline V gene lookup returns CDR1 SGHNT and CDR2 YYREEE (reference sequence). The CDR3 is made up of 14 amino acids. This CDR3 reads CASSPGTSGMVQYF. CDR3 bases: TGTGCCAGCAGCCCCGGGACTAGCGGGATGGTGCAGTACTTC. Based on the CDR3 plus reference TRBV5-4 and TRBJ2-7, the full variable domain is ETGVTQSPTHLIKTRGQQVTLRCSSQSGHNTVSWYQQALGQGPQFIFQYYREEENGRGNFPPRFSGLQFPNYSSELNVNALELDDSALYLCASSPGTSGMVQYFGPGTRLTVT.

A single count supports this clone. The V and J genes are TRBV6-5 and TRBJ1-4; 7 bases are shared with TRBD1. Looked up from germline, CDR1 is MNHEY and CDR2 is SVGAGI. The CDR3 sequence is 15 residues long. The ends lost 6 bases at V and 7 bases at J; junction bases unmatched: 11. The DNA of the CDR3 is TGTGCCAGCAGATCGGGGGACAGCCGGCGTGAAAAACTGTTTTTT. It translates to CASRSGDSRREKLFF.

The rearrangement uses TRBV5-4 and TRBJ2-7; TRBD1 aligns across 9 bases. Unmatched junction bases numbered 6, after V lost 6 bases and J lost 2 bases. Germline V lookup: CDR1 SGHNT, CDR2 YYREEE (reference sequence). The CDR3 runs 14 residues. The CDR3, as DNA: TGTGCCAGCACCAGACAGGGGGTTACCTACGAGCAGTACTTC. As protein: CASTRQGVTYEQYF.

The chain carries TRBV5-4 and TRBJ2-7; TRBD1 is a possible D gene (5 bases). Germline V CDR1 and CDR2: SGHNT, YYREEE (reference sequence). The V gene lost 2 bases and the J gene lost 4 bases, with 10 bases spanning the gap. There are 13 residues in the CDR3. DNA of the CDR3: TGTGCCAGCAGCTTAGAGACAGTATACGAGCAGTACTTC. It is translated as CASSLETVYEQYF.

The chain couples TRBV3-1 (or the pseudogene TRBV3-2) to TRBJ1-1; D gene unclear. With 1 base removed from V and 8 bases from J, the gap between germline ends came to 8 bases. CDR1 is LGHDT and CDR2 is YNNKEL in the germline V gene (reference sequence). CDR3 size: 12 residues. The DNA for the CDR3 is TGTGCCAGCAGCCAAGCACAGATGGAAGCTTTCTTT. Its translation is CASSQAQMEAFF.

This rearrangement joins TRBV20-1 to TRBJ1-5, with unresolved D. V was trimmed by 3 bases and J by 0 bases, leaving 18 bases between them. Germline lookup yields CDR1 DFQATT and CDR2 SNEGSKA (reference sequence). The CDR3 spans 17 residues. CDR3 in amino acids: CSASSIVDSYSNQPQHF. The CDR3 DNA is TGCAGTGCTAGTAGTATAGTGGACTCCTATAGCAATCAGCCCCAGCATTTT.